The 15 T cell receptor beta chains listed next were all sequenced from one sample in a study of early T cells in non-severe SARS-CoV-2 infection. TCRdb used MiXCR to reprocess the 5' RACE reads, holding one entry per CDR3 protein. The table lists about 62,000 distinct CDR3 sequences, 8.5% to 9.5% of them singletons. Sample: whole blood. Source of these receptors: an adult who was a healthcare worker with PCR-confirmed SARS-CoV-2 infection or an uninfected control (not recorded which).

This clonotype was seen at least ten times. The V and J genes are TRBV19 and TRBJ2-7; D perhaps matches TRBD1 (6 bases). CDR3 length: 11 amino acids. Germline-derived CDR1 and CDR2 are LNHDA and SQIVND (reference sequence). V was clipped by 5 bases and J by 4 bases, with 6 bases between them. Here the CDR3 reads CASSQGYEQYV. CDR3 DNA: TGTGCCAGTAGTCAGGGGTACGAGCAGTACGTC.

This clonotype was detected a few times. The gene calls are TRBV11-1 and TRBJ2-1; 9 positions agree with TRBD1. Germline CDR1 reads SGHAT; CDR2 reads FQDESV (reference sequence). The CDR3 runs 15 residues. V was pared by 5 bases and J by 3 bases, with 5 bases of the junction left unmatched. As DNA, the CDR3 is TGTGCCAGCAGCGATCCGGGACAGGGCTACAATGAGCAGTTCTTC. This sequence encodes CASSDPGQGYNEQFF.

V usage is TRBV28 and J usage is TRBJ2-7, with a tentative D call TRBD2 (6 bases). The ends were cut back, 5 bases at V and 0 bases at J, with 11 bases in the middle. Germline-derived CDR1 and CDR2 are MDHEN and SYDVKM. The CDR3 is 14 residues long. CDR3 sequence (DNA): TGTGCCAGCAGTGGGGGACTCTTCTCCTACGAGCAGTACGTC. Its protein product is CASSGGLFSYEQYV.

This clonotype has ten or more counts. This chain links TRBV7-8 with TRBJ1-1, with D unresolved. Germline V CDR1 and CDR2: SGHVS, FQNEAQ. The CDR3 extends over 11 amino acids. V was pared by 4 bases and J by 5 bases, with 5 bases between. CDR3: CASSYGTEAFF. CDR3 sequence (DNA): TGTGCCAGCAGCTATGGGACTGAAGCTTTCTTT.

This clonotype showed up many times. This rearrangement joins TRBV7-9 to TRBJ2-3, with TRBD1 matching over 7 bases. With 5 bases clipped from V and 4 bases from J, the junction kept 12 bases outside the gene matches. Germline lookup yields CDR1 SEHNR and CDR2 FQNEAQ (reference sequence). The CDR3 covers 16 residues. DNA of the CDR3: TGTGCCAGCAGCGTATGGGGTGACAGGGACCCAGATACGCAGTATTTT. Its translation: CASSVWGDRDPDTQYF.

In nucleotides, the CDR3 is TGTGCCAGCAGCTTGGGGCACGACTACGAGCAGTACGTC. It translates to CASSLGHDYEQYV. V and J are TRBV7-9 and TRBJ2-7; weak D call: TRBD1 (5 bases). CDR1 is SEHNR and CDR2 is FQNEAQ in the germline V gene (reference sequence). The ends were cut back, 3 bases at V and 3 bases at J, with 9 bases in the middle. This CDR3 is built from 13 residues.

This clonotype was observed many times. One junction end does not reproduce the germline sequence, and a read error may be involved. The V gene is TRBV28, the J gene TRBJ1-3; no clear D. Germline V CDR1 and CDR2: MDHEN, SYDVKM. This CDR3 comprises 16 residues. CDR3 protein: CASSFSRSSSENTIYF. The CDR3 nucleotides read TGTGCCAGCAGTTTCTCCCGTAGTTCCTCTGAAAACACCATATATTTT.

V usage is TRBV10-3 and J usage is TRBJ2-3, with 9 bases matching TRBD1. V was clipped by 6 bases and J by 6 bases; unmatched bases: 7. There are 14 residues in the CDR3. Looked up from germline, CDR1 is ENHRY and CDR2 is SYGVKD. This CDR3 reads CAIRTTGGWDTQYF. The CDR3 DNA follows: TGTGCCATCAGGACGACAGGGGGGTGGGATACGCAGTATTTT.

This clonotype was detected ten times or more. The V call is TRBV11-2, the J call TRBJ2-3, with a possible D match to TRBD1 (5 bases). V was shortened by 2 bases and J by 4 bases, with 7 bases between the two germline ends. Looked up from germline, CDR1 is SGHAT and CDR2 is FQNNGV. The CDR3 runs 13 residues. This CDR3 reads CASSLTTADTQYF. The CDR3 nucleotides read TGTGCCAGCAGCTTAACGACAGCAGATACGCAGTATTTT.

J is TRBJ2-5 and V is TRBV7-2; D is unclear. CDR1 and CDR2 from the germline V gene are SGHTA and FQGNSA. V shed 2 bases and J shed 1 base, with 11 bases lying between them. The CDR3 totals 15 residues. This CDR3 is CASSLQTAAQETQYF. CDR3 sequence (DNA): TGTGCCAGCAGCTTACAGACGGCAGCCCAAGAGACCCAGTACTTC.

CDR3 region: CATSPRGDTDTQYF. For the CDR3, the DNA is TGTGCCACCAGCCCCCGGGGGGACACAGATACGCAGTATTTT. V is TRBV15 and J is TRBJ2-3, with 7 bases lining up with TRBD2. Germline assignment: CDR1 LNHNV and CDR2 YYDKDF (reference sequence). The CDR3 has 14 amino acids. Trimming took 5 bases from V and 2 from J; bases not matched to a gene: 4.

This clonotype was observed at least ten times. The rearrangement joins TRBV12-3 or TRBV12-4 to TRBJ2-5; possible D gene TRBD1, 5 bases. The ends were cut back, 5 bases at V and 2 bases at J, with 9 bases in the middle. This CDR3 is built from 13 residues. This CDR3 reads CASSHRGQETQYF. CDR3 bases: TGTGCCAGCAGTCATAGGGGACAAGAGACCCAGTACTTC.

This chain uses TRBV3-1 with TRBJ2-3; D ambiguous. The germline V gene has CDR1 LGHDT and CDR2 YNNKEL (reference sequence). V gave up 0 bases and J gave up 14 bases, with 15 bases separating them. This CDR3 has 13 residues. The CDR3 nucleotides read TGTGCCAGCAGCCAAGATGAGAATCGGCTCCGGTATTTT. Protein product: CASSQDENRLRYF.

The gene calls are TRBV30 and TRBJ1-2; D perhaps matches TRBD1 (6 bases). V lost 1 base and J lost 4, with 16 bases in between. Germline V gene data show CDR1 as GTSNPN and CDR2 as SVGIG (reference sequence). This CDR3 spans 15 amino acids. The CDR3 spells CAWSAGGRRGYGYTF. The CDR3 nucleotides are TGTGCCTGGAGTGCCGGGGGGCGCAGAGGCTATGGCTACACCTTC.

This clonotype was counted many times. The chain links TRBV7-9 to TRBJ2-7; 7 nucleotides align to TRBD1. The ends lost 5 bases at V and 3 bases at J; junction bases unmatched: 4. From germline, CDR1 is SEHNR and CDR2 FQNEAQ (reference sequence). There are 13 residues in the CDR3. CDR3 residues: CASSLPGGYEQYV. DNA of the CDR3: TGTGCCAGCAGCCTCCCAGGGGGCTACGAGCAGTACGTC.